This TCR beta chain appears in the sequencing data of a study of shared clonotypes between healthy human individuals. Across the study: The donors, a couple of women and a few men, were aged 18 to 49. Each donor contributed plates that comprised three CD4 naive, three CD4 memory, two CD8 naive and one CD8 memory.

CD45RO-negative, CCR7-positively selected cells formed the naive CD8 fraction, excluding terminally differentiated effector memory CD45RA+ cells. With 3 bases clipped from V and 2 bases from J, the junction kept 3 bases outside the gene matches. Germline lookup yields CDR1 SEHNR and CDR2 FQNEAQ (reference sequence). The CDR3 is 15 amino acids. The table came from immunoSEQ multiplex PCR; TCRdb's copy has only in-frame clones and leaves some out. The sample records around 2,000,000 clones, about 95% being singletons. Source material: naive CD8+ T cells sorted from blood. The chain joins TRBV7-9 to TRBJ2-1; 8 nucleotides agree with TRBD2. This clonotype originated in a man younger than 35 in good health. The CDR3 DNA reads TGTGCCAGCAGCTTGGAGCGGGGGACCTACAATGAGCAGTTCTTC. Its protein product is CASSLERGTYNEQFF.